These T cell receptor beta chains were read from a single sample in a study of graft-versus-host responses after intestinal transplantation. Their antigen targets remain unknown. This table comes from immunoSEQ multiplex PCR, and its TCRdb copy is limited to in-frame clones, with some not included. This table has nearly 110,000 clones, approximately 86% appearing once. Sequenced here: unstimulated CD4+ T cells sorted from spleen or lymph node cells, sampled before transplant. These receptors came from a human donor who was the organ donor for an intestinal transplant. Both conserved end residues are part of each CDR3. The order of the fields is V gene, D gene, J gene, clone size, CDR3 protein, CDR3 DNA. D genes are given only for firm matches. Rows give clone size only sometimes, using once, few, many, or a class for an expanded clone.

TRBV18	NA	TRBJ2-5	NA	CASSPGVQETQYF	TGTGCCAGCTCCCCGGGGGTCCAAGAGACCCAGTACTTC
TRBV4-2	TRBD2	TRBJ2-5	NA	CASSQDQRGGMETQYF	TGTGCCAGCAGCCAAGATCAGCGGGGGGGCATGGAGACCCAGTACTTC
TRBV4-1	TRBD1	TRBJ1-5	NA	CASSRQGGPNQPQHF	TGCGCCAGCAGCCGACAGGGTGGGCCCAATCAGCCCCAGCATTTT
TRBV29-1	TRBD1	TRBJ1-1	NA	CSVEDPQGGNTEAFF	TGCAGCGTTGAAGACCCACAGGGGGGCAACACTGAAGCTTTCTTT
TRBV7-2	NA	TRBJ2-5	NA	CAGSLVAGARETQYF	TGTGCCGGCAGCTTAGTTGCGGGGGCAAGAGAGACCCAGTACTTC
TRBV10-3	NA	TRBJ1-2	NA	CAISDPPKVSGYTF	TGTGCCATCAGTGACCCCCCTAAGGTCTCTGGCTACACCTTC
TRBV11-2	NA	TRBJ2-5	NA	CASSLLGGGGQETQYF	TGTGCCAGCAGCTTACTAGGAGGAGGCGGTCAAGAGACCCAGTACTTC
TRBV5-5	TRBD2	TRBJ2-1	NA	CASRSAGGLYNEQFF	TGTGCCAGCAGGTCAGCGGGGGGACTTTACAATGAGCAGTTCTTC
TRBV5-6	TRBD2	TRBJ2-1	NA	CASSFRTSGGAEKQFF	TGTGCCAGCAGCTTCCGGACTAGCGGGGGGGCAGAAAAGCAGTTCTTC
TRBV5-6	TRBD2	TRBJ2-3	NA	CASSLNGGADTQYF	TGTGCCAGCAGCTTAAACGGGGGGGCGGATACGCAGTATTTT
TRBV5-6	NA	TRBJ1-1	NA	CASSLGPDPVNTEAFF	TGTGCCAGCAGCTTGGGACCAGACCCCGTGAACACTGAAGCTTTCTTT
TRBV5-4	TRBD1	TRBJ1-1	once	CASRRAEGAQGTEAFF	TGTGCCAGCAGGCGCGCCGAGGGGGCACAGGGCACTGAAGCTTTCTTT
TRBV9	NA	TRBJ2-4	few	CASSVRAKAHAKNIQYF	TGTGCCAGCAGCGTCCGGGCTAAAGCTCATGCCAAAAACATTCAGTACTTC
TRBV5-5	NA	TRBJ2-4	NA	CASSRVQVFAKNIQYF	TGTGCCAGCAGCCGGGTACAGGTCTTCGCCAAAAACATTCAGTACTTC
TRBV9	NA	TRBJ2-3	NA	CASSVGGWTDPTDTQYF	TGTGCCAGCAGCGTAGGAGGATGGACAGACCCCACAGATACGCAGTATTTT
TRBV6-5	NA	TRBJ1-1	NA	CASSYSGTRVSPEAFF	TGTGCCAGCAGTTACTCCGGGACAAGAGTTTCTCCTGAAGCTTTCTTT
TRBV6-5	TRBD2	TRBJ2-3	NA	CASRRERGDTDTQYF	TGTGCCAGCAGACGAGAGCGGGGGGACACAGATACGCAGTATTTT